This T cell receptor beta chain is from a study of T cells in Graves' hyperthyroidism and ophthalmopathy. TCR beta CDR3 regions were amplified from RNA. The primer set for the first-round RT-PCR of the TCR CDR3 was HTBI. MiXCR was run by TCRdb on the multiplex PCR reads, yielding one entry per CDR3 protein. The data hold approximately 400,000 distinct CDR3 sequences, with less than 20% observed a single time. This clonotype was found many times. Its antigen is undetermined. Study conclusions and caveats: Most thyroid-expanded clonotypes above 0.001 were also found in blood. Ophthalmopathy was separated from stable hyperthyroidism by a 13 V-J model.

V lost 3 bases, J lost 0 bases, and 5 bases lay in between. This CDR3 is built from 13 residues. This chain links TRBV12-3 or TRBV12-4 with TRBJ1-1, with D unclear. Sequenced material: blood. This receptor was taken from a man aged 18 to 30 with Graves' ophthalmopathy. CDR3 bases: TGTGCCAGCAGTTTTTACATGAACACTGAAGCTTTCTTT. Protein product: CASSFYMNTEAFF.